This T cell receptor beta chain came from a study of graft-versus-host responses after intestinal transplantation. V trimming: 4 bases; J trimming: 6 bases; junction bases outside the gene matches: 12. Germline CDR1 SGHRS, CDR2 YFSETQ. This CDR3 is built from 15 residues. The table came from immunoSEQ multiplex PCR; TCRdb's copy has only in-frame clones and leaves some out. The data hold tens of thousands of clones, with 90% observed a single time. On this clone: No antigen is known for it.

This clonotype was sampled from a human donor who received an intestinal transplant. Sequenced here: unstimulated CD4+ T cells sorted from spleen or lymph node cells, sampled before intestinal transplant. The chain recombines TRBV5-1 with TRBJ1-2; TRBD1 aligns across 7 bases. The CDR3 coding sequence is TGCGCCAGCAGCCCGAGACAGGGTAATCTTAATGGCTACACCTTC. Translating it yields CASSPRQGNLNGYTF. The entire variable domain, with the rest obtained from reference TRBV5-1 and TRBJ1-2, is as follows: KAGVTQTPRYLIKTRGQQVTLSCSPISGHRSVSWYQQTPGQGLQFLFEYFSETQRNKGNFPGRFSGRQFSNSRSEMNVSTLELGDSALYLCASSPRQGNLNGYTFGSGTRLTVV.